A selection of T cell receptor beta chains follows, all from one sample in a study of T cells after yellow fever vaccination. TCRdb passed the 5' RACE reads through MiXCR, listing each CDR3 protein once. The table includes around 340,000 distinct CDR3 sequences, over 8% detected once. The material sequenced was PBMCs, taken on the day of the first yellow fever vaccination. The receptor source for this set is a man between 18 and 29 years old who received the YFV17D yellow fever vaccine. Each CDR3 is given with its conserved first and last residue. D genes are given only for firm matches. A row's size may be missing; if present it is once, few, many or a size class.

cdr3_aa: CASSQDRGGRLNYGYTF
cdr3_nt: TGTGCCAGCAGCCAAGATCGAGGCGGGCGGCTTAACTATGGCTACACCTTC
clone_size: -
d_call: -
j_call: TRBJ1-2
v_call: TRBV3-1

cdr3_aa: CASSRDRSSYNEQFF
cdr3_nt: TGTGCCAGCAGTAGGGACAGGAGCTCCTACAATGAGCAGTTCTTC
clone_size: few
d_call: TRBD1
j_call: TRBJ2-1
v_call: TRBV2

cdr3_aa: CASRGSRRGKGRSYEQYF
cdr3_nt: TGCGCCAGCAGGGGCTCAAGGAGGGGCAAAGGGAGGTCCTACGAGCAGTACTTC
clone_size: -
d_call: -
j_call: TRBJ2-7
v_call: TRBV10-1

cdr3_aa: CASSPTGLNYGYTF
cdr3_nt: TGTGCCAGCAGCCCGACAGGGTTAAACTATGGCTACACCTTC
clone_size: -
d_call: TRBD1
j_call: TRBJ1-2
v_call: TRBV3-1

cdr3_aa: CASSREVAWADTQYF
cdr3_nt: TGTGCCAGCAGCAGGGAGGTCGCCTGGGCAGATACGCAGTATTTT
clone_size: -
d_call: -
j_call: TRBJ2-3
v_call: TRBV3-1

cdr3_aa: CASSQSVQNNEQFF
cdr3_nt: TGTGCCAGCAGCCAATCGGTCCAGAACAATGAGCAGTTCTTC
clone_size: few
d_call: -
j_call: TRBJ2-1
v_call: TRBV4-2

cdr3_aa: CATSRDRKGDQYF
cdr3_nt: TGTGCCACCAGCAGAGATAGAAAGGGGGACCAGTACTTC
clone_size: -
d_call: -
j_call: TRBJ2-5
v_call: TRBV15

cdr3_aa: CASSQSSDYNEQFF
cdr3_nt: TGCGCCAGCAGTCAGAGCAGTGACTACAATGAGCAGTTCTTC
clone_size: -
d_call: -
j_call: TRBJ2-1
v_call: TRBV5-1

cdr3_aa: CASSKPGQYTEAFF
cdr3_nt: TGTGCCAGCAGCAAACCGGGACAATACACTGAAGCTTTCTTT
clone_size: few
d_call: -
j_call: TRBJ1-1
v_call: TRBV7-2

cdr3_aa: CASSLVLNTEAFF
cdr3_nt: TGTGCCAGCAGCTTAGTCCTGAACACTGAAGCTTTCTTT
clone_size: many
d_call: -
j_call: TRBJ1-1
v_call: TRBV7-2

cdr3_aa: CASSFNGGRTGELFF
cdr3_nt: TGCGCCAGCAGCTTTAATGGGGGTCGAACCGGGGAGCTGTTTTTT
clone_size: -
d_call: -
j_call: TRBJ2-2
v_call: TRBV5-1

cdr3_aa: CASSRGAEEQYF
cdr3_nt: TGTGCCAGCAGCCGGGGGGCGGAGGAGCAGTACTTC
clone_size: few
d_call: -
j_call: TRBJ2-7
v_call: TRBV7-9

cdr3_aa: CSALDRSGADTQYF
cdr3_nt: TGCAGTGCTCTCGACAGGTCAGGAGCAGATACGCAGTATTTT
clone_size: few
d_call: -
j_call: TRBJ2-3
v_call: TRBV20-1

cdr3_aa: CASSLEDLRYEKLFF
cdr3_nt: TGTGCCAGCAGCTTAGAAGACCTCAGATATGAAAAACTGTTTTTT
clone_size: -
d_call: -
j_call: TRBJ1-4
v_call: TRBV7-9

cdr3_aa: CASSLLAGGLGTGELFF
cdr3_nt: TGTGCCAGCAGTCTACTAGCGGGGGGGCTCGGCACCGGGGAGCTGTTTTTT
clone_size: -
d_call: TRBD2
j_call: TRBJ2-2
v_call: TRBV7-2

cdr3_aa: CASSRAGTGRYNEQFF
cdr3_nt: TGCGCCAGCAGCAGGGCCGGGACAGGCCGCTACAATGAGCAGTTCTTC
clone_size: few
d_call: TRBD1
j_call: TRBJ2-1
v_call: TRBV5-1

cdr3_aa: CASSLVGQGFSPLHF
cdr3_nt: TGTGCCAGCAGCTTAGTAGGGCAGGGGTTTTCACCCCTCCACTTT
clone_size: -
d_call: -
j_call: TRBJ1-6
v_call: TRBV7-2

cdr3_aa: CASSQEFYNSPLHF
cdr3_nt: TGTGCCAGCAGCCAGGAGTTCTATAATTCACCCCTCCACTTT
clone_size: many
d_call: -
j_call: TRBJ1-6
v_call: TRBV14

cdr3_aa: CASSQDRGPPLHF
cdr3_nt: TGTGCCAGCAGCCAAGATCGAGGACCACCCCTCCACTTT
clone_size: few
d_call: -
j_call: TRBJ1-6
v_call: TRBV4-2

cdr3_aa: CASSYKSGGYNEQFF
cdr3_nt: TGTGCCAGCAGTTACAAGAGCGGGGGCTACAATGAGCAGTTCTTC
clone_size: few
d_call: TRBD2
j_call: TRBJ2-1
v_call: TRBV6-5

cdr3_aa: CASTLRMGNSGNTIYF
cdr3_nt: TGTGCCAGCACTCTCCGGATGGGGAACTCTGGAAACACCATATATTTT
clone_size: -
d_call: -
j_call: TRBJ1-3
v_call: TRBV6-1

cdr3_aa: CASKVYGQATNSPLHF
cdr3_nt: TGTGCCAGCAAAGTCTATGGACAGGCAACTAATTCACCCCTCCACTTT
clone_size: once
d_call: TRBD1
j_call: TRBJ1-6
v_call: TRBV6-1

cdr3_aa: CASSPPRQGLFF
cdr3_nt: TGTGCCAGCAGCCCACCCCGACAGGGCCTGTTTTTT
clone_size: -
d_call: TRBD1
j_call: TRBJ1-4
v_call: TRBV7-9

cdr3_aa: CASSVGMGSSYEQYF
cdr3_nt: TGTGCCAGCAGCGTAGGAATGGGGAGCTCCTACGAGCAGTACTTC
clone_size: few
d_call: -
j_call: TRBJ2-7
v_call: TRBV9